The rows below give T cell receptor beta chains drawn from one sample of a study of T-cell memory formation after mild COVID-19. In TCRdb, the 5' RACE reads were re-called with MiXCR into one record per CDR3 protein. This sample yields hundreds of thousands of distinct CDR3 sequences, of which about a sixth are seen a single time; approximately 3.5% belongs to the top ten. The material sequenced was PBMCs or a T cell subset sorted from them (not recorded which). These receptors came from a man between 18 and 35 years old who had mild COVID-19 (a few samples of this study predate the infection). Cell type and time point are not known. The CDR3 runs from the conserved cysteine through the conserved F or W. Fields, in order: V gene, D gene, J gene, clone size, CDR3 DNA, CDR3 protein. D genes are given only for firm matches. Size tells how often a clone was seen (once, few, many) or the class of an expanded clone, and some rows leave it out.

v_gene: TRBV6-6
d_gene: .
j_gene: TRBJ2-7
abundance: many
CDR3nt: TGTGCCAGCGGAAGACCCAGGTCCTACGAGCAGTACTTC
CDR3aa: CASGRPRSYEQYF

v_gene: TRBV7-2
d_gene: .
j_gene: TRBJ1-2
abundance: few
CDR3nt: TGTGCCAGCAGCCCTAGAGGGGAGGGGGGGGATGGCTACACCTTC
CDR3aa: CASSPRGEGGDGYTF

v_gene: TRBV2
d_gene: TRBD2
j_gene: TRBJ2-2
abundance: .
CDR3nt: TGTGCCAGCAGTGGTCAACTAGCGGGGGGGGAGCTGTTTTTT
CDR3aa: CASSGQLAGGELFF

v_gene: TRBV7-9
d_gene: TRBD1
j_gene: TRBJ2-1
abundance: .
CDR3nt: TGTGCCAGCAGCCGACCCGGGACAGGGGGATCGGGTGAGCAGTTCTTC
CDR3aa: CASSRPGTGGSGEQFF

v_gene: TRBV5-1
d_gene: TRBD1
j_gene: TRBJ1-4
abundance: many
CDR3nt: TGCGCCAGCAGCGCCGGACAGGGCGGAAAACTGTTTTTT
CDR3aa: CASSAGQGGKLFF

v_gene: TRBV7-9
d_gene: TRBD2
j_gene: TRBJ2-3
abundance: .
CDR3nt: TGTGCCAGCAGTCGCCGGACTAGCGGGGGAACAGATACGCAGTATTTT
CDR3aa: CASSRRTSGGTDTQYF

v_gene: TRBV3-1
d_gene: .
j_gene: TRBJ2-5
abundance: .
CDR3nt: TGTGCCAGCAAACTGGGAGGATTAGAGACCCAGTACTTC
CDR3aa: CASKLGGLETQYF

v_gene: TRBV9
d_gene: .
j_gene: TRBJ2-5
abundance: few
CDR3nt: TGTGCCAGCAGCGTCTCAGGGGAGGGAGAGACCCAGTACTTC
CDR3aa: CASSVSGEGETQYF

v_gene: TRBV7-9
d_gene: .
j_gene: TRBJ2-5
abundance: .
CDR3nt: TGTGCCAGCAGCTTAGGAGATACGGGTAGTGGGGACCAAGAGACCCAGTACTTC
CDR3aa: CASSLGDTGSGDQETQYF

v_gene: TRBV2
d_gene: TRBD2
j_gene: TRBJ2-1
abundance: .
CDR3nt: TGTGCCAGCAGTCCCCTGGGGCGGGGGGGGTACAATGAGCAGTTCTTC
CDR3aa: CASSPLGRGGYNEQFF

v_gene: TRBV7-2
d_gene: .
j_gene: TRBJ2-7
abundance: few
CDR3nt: TGTGCCAGCAGCTTACACAGGAAGTTCTCCTACGAGCAGTACTTC
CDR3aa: CASSLHRKFSYEQYF

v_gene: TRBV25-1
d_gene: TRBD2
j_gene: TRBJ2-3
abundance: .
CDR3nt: TGTGCCAGCAGTGGACTAGCGGGAGATACGCAGTATTTT
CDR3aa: CASSGLAGDTQYF

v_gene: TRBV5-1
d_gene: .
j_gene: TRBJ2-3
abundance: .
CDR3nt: TGCGCCAGCAGCTTGAGCCTGCTAGCGCTCCCCCCCGATACGCAGTATTTT
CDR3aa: CASSLSLLALPPDTQYF

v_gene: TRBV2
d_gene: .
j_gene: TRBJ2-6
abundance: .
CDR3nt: TGTGCCAGCAGAAATAATCCGGGGAAAAGCTCTGGGGCCAACGTCCTGACTTTC
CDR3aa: CASRNNPGKSSGANVLTF

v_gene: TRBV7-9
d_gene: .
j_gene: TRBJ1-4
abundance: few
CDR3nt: TGTGCCAGCAGCTCGGGGATCTCGGATGAAAAACTGTTTTTT
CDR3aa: CASSSGISDEKLFF

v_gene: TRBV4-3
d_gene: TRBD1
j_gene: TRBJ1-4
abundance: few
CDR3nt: TGCGCCAGCAGCCAGGGACAGGGGGCTAATGAAAAACTGTTTTTT
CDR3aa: CASSQGQGANEKLFF

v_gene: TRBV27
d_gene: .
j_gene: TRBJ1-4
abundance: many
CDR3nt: TGTGCCAGCGGGACAATTGGAACAGCAACTAATGAAAAACTGTTTTTT
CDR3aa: CASGTIGTATNEKLFF

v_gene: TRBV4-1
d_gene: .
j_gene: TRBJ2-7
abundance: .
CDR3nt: TGCGCCAGCAGCCCCACTTACGAGCAGTACTTC
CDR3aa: CASSPTYEQYF

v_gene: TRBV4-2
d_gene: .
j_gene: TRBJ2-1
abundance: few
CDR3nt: TGTGCCAGCAGCTCAAGAGTTAGTGAGCAGTTCTTC
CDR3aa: CASSSRVSEQFF

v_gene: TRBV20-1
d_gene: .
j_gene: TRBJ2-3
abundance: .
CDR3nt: TGCGGCCCAGCAGCAAGCACAGATACGCAGTATTTT
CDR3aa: CGPAASTDTQYF

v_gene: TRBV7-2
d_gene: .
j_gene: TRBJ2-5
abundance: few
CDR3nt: TGTGCCAGCAGCTTACAGGGGCGCCGGGAGACCCAGTACTTC
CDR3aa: CASSLQGRRETQYF

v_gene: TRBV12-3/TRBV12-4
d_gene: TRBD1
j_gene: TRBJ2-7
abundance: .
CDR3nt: TGTGCCAGCAGTTTTGCCGGACAGGCTTTGTACTTC
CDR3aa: CASSFAGQALYF

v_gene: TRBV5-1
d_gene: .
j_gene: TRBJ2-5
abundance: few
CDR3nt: TGCGCCAGCAGCTTGTGGTCGAAAGAAGAGACCCAGTACTTC
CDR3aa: CASSLWSKEETQYF

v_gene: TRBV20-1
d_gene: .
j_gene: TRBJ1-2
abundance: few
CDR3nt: TGCAGTGTCGACCAGGGAGGCTATGGCTACACCTTC
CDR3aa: CSVDQGGYGYTF

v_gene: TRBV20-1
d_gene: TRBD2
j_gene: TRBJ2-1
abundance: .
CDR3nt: TGCAGTGCTGAGGGACTAGCGGGCCTGAGCTCCTACAATGAGCAGTTCTTC
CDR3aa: CSAEGLAGLSSYNEQFF

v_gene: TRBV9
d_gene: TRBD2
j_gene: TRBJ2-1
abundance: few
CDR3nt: TGTGCCAGCAGCGTACGGAGCGGGGGGCACAATGAGCAGTTCTTC
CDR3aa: CASSVRSGGHNEQFF

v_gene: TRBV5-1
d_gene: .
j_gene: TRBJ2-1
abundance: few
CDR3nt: TGCGCCAGCAGCTTGGCGGCAGAGCCCTACAATGAGCAGTTCTTC
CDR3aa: CASSLAAEPYNEQFF

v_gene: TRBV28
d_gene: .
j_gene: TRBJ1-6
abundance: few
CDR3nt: TGTGCCAGCAGTAACGGCCCAAGCTCCTATAATTCACCCCTCCACTTT
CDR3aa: CASSNGPSSYNSPLHF

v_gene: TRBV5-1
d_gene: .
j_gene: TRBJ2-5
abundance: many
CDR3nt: TGCGCCAGCAGGCTTGGTTACCGGGAGACCCAGTACTTC
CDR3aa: CASRLGYRETQYF

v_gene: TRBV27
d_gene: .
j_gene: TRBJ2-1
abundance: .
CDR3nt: TGTGCCAGCAATTGGGGCTACAATGAGCAGTTCTTC
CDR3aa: CASNWGYNEQFF

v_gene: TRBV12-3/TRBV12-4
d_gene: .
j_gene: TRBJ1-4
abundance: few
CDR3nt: TGTGCCAGCAGGGTGTCAACTAATGAAAAACTGTTTTTT
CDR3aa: CASRVSTNEKLFF

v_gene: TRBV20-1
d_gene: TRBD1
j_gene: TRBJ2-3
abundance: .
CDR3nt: TGCAGTGCTAAGTTAGGGGGCGGCACAGATACGCAGTATTTT
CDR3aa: CSAKLGGGTDTQYF

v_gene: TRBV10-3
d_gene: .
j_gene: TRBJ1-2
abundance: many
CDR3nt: TGTGCCATCAGTGAGTCGATAGAGGATGGCTACACCTTC
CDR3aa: CAISESIEDGYTF

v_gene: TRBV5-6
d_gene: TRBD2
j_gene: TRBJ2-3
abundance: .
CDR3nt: TGTGCCAGCAGCTTACCGGGACTAGCGCAGGATACGCAGTATTTT
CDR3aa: CASSLPGLAQDTQYF

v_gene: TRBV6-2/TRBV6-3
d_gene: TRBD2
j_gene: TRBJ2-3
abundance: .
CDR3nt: TGTGCCAGCAGTCCGGGACTAGCGCCCCCAGATACGCAGTATTTT
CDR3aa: CASSPGLAPPDTQYF

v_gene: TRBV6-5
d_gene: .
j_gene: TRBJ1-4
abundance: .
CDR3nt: TGTGCCAGCAGTTACAATCAGTTCCCTAATGAAAAACTGTTTTTT
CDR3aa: CASSYNQFPNEKLFF

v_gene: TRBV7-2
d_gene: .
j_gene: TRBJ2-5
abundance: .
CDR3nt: TGTGCCAGCAGCTACCCAATTATGGGGGCAGGAGAGACCCAGTACTTC
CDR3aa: CASSYPIMGAGETQYF

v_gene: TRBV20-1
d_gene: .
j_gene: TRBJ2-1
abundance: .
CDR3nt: TGCAGTGCTCGGACGGCAGATGAGCAGTTCTTC
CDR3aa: CSARTADEQFF

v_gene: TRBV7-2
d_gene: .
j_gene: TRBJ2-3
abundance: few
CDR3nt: TGTGCCAGCAGCCCAAAAACAGGGAACACAGATACGCAGTATTTT
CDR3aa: CASSPKTGNTDTQYF

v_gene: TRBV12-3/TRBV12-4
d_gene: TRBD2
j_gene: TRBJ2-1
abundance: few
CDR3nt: TGTGCCAGCAGTAGGCGGGGGGGCCTAATCGATGAGCAGTTCTTC
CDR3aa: CASSRRGGLIDEQFF

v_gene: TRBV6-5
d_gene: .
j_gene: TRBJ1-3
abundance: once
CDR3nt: TGTGCCAGCAGTTACTCCGACAGACCCTCTGGAAACACCATATATTTT
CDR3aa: CASSYSDRPSGNTIYF

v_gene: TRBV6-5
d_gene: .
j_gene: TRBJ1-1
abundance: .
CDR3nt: TGTGCCAGCAGTTACAGAAACAGGAACACTGAAGCTTTCTTT
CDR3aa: CASSYRNRNTEAFF

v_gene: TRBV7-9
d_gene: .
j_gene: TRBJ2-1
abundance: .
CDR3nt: TGTGCCAGCAGCTTTTTTGAGCAGTTCTTC
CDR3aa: CASSFFEQFF

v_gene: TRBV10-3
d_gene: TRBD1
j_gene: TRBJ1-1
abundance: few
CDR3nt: TGTGCCATCCGGACAGGTGAAACTGAAGCTTTCTTT
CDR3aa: CAIRTGETEAFF

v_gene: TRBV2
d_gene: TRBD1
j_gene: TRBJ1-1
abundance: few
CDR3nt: TGTGCCAGCGGACAGGGGATCGACACTGAAGCTTTCTTT
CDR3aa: CASGQGIDTEAFF

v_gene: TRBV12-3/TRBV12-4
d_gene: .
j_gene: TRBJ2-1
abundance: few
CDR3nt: TGTGCCAGCAGTATTTTCGGGGCCTCTTACAATGAGCAGTTCTTC
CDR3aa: CASSIFGASYNEQFF

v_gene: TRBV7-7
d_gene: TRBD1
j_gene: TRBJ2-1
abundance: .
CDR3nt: TGTGCTAGCAGCCCGGACAGGAGAGGTGAGCAGTTCTTC
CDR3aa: CASSPDRRGEQFF

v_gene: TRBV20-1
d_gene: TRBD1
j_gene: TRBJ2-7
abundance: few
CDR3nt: TGCAGTGCTAGTGATTACAGGGGGTACTCCTACGAGCAGTACTTC
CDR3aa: CSASDYRGYSYEQYF

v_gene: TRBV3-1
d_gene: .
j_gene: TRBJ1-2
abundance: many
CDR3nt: TGTGCCAGCAGCCAAGCCACCTATGGCTACACCTTC
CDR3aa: CASSQATYGYTF

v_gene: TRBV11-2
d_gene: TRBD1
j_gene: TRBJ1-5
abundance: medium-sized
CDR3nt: TGTGCCAGCAGCGTAGGGACAGGGGGACAGCCCCAGCATTTT
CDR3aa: CASSVGTGGQPQHF

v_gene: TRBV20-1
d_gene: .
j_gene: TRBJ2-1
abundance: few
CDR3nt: TGCAGTGCTAGAGTGGGCGGGGCCACCTACAATGAGCAGTTCTTC
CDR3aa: CSARVGGATYNEQFF

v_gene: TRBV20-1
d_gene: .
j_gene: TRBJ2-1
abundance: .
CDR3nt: TGCAGTGCGACCCGCCCGTCTATTGTTAATGAGCAGTTCTTC
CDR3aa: CSATRPSIVNEQFF

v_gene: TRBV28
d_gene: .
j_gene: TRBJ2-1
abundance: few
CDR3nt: TGTGCCAGCAGTGAGGGGGGAAACAATGAGCAGTTCTTC
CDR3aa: CASSEGGNNEQFF